This T cell receptor beta chain was recovered during a study of PD-1 blockade in classical Hodgkin lymphoma. Study-level results: It was reported that newly diagnosed patients had less baseline TCR diversity than healthy donors.

A word on this clone: Antigen specificity is unknown.

As to time point: cycle 4 day 1 (C4D1), after more than 5 weeks of nivolumab. Relapses following autologous stem cell transplantation were seen in all patients, with brentuximab vedotin exposure varying. Thawed PBMCs were the source of CD8+ T cells, obtained through magnetic negative selection. Assay: immunoSEQ multiplex PCR; the TCRdb copy retains only in-frame clones and omits some. The data contain approximately 19,000 clones, about 87% of them singletons. Material: CD8+ T cells from blood, obtained before the fourth cycle of nivolumab. This receptor was taken from a human donor with classical Hodgkin lymphoma.

Here the CDR3 reads CSVGTSGRSQDIQYF. CDR3 nucleotides: TGCAGCGTTGGGACTAGCGGGAGGTCCCAGGACATTCAGTACTTC. This chain joins TRBV29-1 and TRBJ2-4; 14 nucleotides agree with TRBD2. Germline loops: CDR1 SQVTM, CDR2 ANQGSEA. The CDR3 runs 15 residues. With V trimmed by 4 bases and J by 8 bases, 7 bases remained unmatched.